This TCR beta chain was sequenced during a study of cytomegalovirus exposure and HLA in healthy donors. As for the study in general: A preliminary data release comprised roughly 80 million unique TCRs obtained from HLA-typed donors. Findings and caveats of the study: Reportedly, fewer N-insertions than the approximately 690-donor mean appeared in an Asian-associated ancestry cluster in a later analysis.

The PCR contained 60 Vbeta and 13 Jbeta primers. Some clones are missing from TCRdb's copy, which holds only in-frame ones; the method was immunoSEQ multiplex PCR. Of around 140,000 clones listed, 78% are singletons. Concerning this clone itself: Its antigen is unknown. Other DNA sequences of this sample code for an identical CDR3.

Sequencing was performed on PBMCs. The receptor was isolated from a woman aged 18-29 years in good health and CMV-seropositive.

The CDR3 nucleotides are TGCGCCAGCAGCTTGGCCGGTGGCACAGATACGCAGTATTTT. It translates to CASSLAGGTDTQYF. The chain couples TRBV5-1 to TRBJ2-3; D is undetermined. Trimming shortened V by 0 bases and J by 1 base, and 6 bases separated the two germline ends. Germline CDR1 is SGHRS and CDR2 is YFSETQ. The CDR3 covers 14 residues. Full variable domain (remainder filled in from reference TRBV5-1 and TRBJ2-3): KAGVTQTPRYLIKTRGQQVTLSCSPISGHRSVSWYQQTPGQGLQFLFEYFSETQRNKGNFPGRFSGRQFSNSRSEMNVSTLELGDSALYLCASSLAGGTDTQYFGPGTRLTVL.